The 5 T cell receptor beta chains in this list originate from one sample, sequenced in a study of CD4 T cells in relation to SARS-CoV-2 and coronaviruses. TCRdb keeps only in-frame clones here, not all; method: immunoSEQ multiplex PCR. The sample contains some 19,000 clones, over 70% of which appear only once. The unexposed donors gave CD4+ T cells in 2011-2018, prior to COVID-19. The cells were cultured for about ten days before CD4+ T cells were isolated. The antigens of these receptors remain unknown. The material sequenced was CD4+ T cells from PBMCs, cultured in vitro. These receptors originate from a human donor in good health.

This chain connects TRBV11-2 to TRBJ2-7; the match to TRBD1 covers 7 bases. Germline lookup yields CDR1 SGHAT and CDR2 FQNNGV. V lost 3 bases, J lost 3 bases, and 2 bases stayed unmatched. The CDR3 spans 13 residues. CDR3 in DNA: TGTGCCAGCAGCTTCGGGACAGACTACGAGCAGTACTTC. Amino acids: CASSFGTDYEQYF.

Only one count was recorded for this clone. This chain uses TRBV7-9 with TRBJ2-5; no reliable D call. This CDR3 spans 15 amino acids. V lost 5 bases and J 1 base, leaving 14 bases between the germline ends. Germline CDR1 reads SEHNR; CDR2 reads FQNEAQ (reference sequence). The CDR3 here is CASSGGLGSQETQYF. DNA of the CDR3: TGTGCCAGCAGCGGCGGATTGGGGTCCCAAGAGACCCAGTACTTC.

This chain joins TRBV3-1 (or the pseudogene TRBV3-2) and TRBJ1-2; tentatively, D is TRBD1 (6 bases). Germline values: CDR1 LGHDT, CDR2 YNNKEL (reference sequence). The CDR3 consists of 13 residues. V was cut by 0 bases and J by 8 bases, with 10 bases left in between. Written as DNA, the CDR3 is TGTGCCAGCAGCCAAGAAGGGGGGCACGGCTACACCTTC. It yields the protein CASSQEGGHGYTF.

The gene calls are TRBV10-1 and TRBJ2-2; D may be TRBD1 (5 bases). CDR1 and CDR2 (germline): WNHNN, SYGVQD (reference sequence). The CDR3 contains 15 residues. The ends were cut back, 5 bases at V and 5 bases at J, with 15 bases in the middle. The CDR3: CASSPWQGETGELFF. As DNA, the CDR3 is TGCGCCAGCAGTCCCTGGCAGGGTGAGACCGGGGAGCTGTTTTTT.

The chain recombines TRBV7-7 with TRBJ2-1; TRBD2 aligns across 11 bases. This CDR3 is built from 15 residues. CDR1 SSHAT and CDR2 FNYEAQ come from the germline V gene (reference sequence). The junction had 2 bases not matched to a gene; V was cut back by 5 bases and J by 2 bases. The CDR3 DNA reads TGTGCCAGCAGCGAGGGACTAGCGGCCTACAATGAGCAGTTCTTC. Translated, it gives CASSEGLAAYNEQFF. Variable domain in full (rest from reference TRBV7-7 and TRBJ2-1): GAGVSQSPRYKVTKRGQDVTLRCDPISSHATLYWYQQALGQGPEFLTYFNYEAQPDKSGLPSDRFSAERPEGSISTLTIQRTEQRDSAMYRCASSEGLAAYNEQFFGPGTRLTVL.